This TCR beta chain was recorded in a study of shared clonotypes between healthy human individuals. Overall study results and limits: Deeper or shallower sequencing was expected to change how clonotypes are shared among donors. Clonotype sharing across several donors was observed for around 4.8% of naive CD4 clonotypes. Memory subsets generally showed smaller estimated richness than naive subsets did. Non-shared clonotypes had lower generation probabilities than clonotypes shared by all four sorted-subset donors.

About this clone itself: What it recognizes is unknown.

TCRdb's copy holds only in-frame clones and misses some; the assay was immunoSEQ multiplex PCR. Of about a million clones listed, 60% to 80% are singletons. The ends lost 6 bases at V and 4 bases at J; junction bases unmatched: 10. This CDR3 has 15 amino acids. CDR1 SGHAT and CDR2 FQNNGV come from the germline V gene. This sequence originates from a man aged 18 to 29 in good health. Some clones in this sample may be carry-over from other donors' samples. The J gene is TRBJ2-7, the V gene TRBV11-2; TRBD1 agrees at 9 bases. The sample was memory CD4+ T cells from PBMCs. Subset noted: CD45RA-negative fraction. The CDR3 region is CASSSGTGIPYEQYF. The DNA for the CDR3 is TGTGCCAGCAGTTCCGGGACAGGGATACCATACGAGCAGTACTTC.